This T cell receptor beta chain derives from a study of T cell changes during pregnancy in multiple sclerosis. Clones were read by immunoSEQ multiplex PCR, and TCRdb kept only the in-frame ones, dropping some. The sample yields tens of thousands of clones, roughly 90% seen once. This CDR3 contains 16 residues. With 5 bases clipped from V and 5 bases from J, the junction kept 12 bases outside the gene matches. From germline, CDR1 is SGHTA and CDR2 FQGTGA. The sequencing used peripheral blood, collected in the second trimester of pregnancy. This clonotype was sampled from a female donor with multiple sclerosis, enrolled in a pregnancy study. The J gene is TRBJ2-3, the V gene TRBV7-3; TRBD2 aligns across 8 bases. CDR3 coding DNA: TGTGCCAGCAGCCTCGTAGGTAGCGGGGCGGAAGATACGCAGTATTTT. This codes for CASSLVGSGAEDTQYF.